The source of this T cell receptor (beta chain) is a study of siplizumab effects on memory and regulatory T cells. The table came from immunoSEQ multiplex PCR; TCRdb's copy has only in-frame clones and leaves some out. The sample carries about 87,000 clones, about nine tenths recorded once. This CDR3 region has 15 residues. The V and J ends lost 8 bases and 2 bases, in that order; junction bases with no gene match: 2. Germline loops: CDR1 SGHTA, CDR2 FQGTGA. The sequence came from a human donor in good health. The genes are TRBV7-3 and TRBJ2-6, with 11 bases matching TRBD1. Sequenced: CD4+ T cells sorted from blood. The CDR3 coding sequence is TGTGCCAGCTGGACAGGGGGCGCTGGGGCCAACGTCCTGACTTTC. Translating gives CASWTGGAGANVLTF.